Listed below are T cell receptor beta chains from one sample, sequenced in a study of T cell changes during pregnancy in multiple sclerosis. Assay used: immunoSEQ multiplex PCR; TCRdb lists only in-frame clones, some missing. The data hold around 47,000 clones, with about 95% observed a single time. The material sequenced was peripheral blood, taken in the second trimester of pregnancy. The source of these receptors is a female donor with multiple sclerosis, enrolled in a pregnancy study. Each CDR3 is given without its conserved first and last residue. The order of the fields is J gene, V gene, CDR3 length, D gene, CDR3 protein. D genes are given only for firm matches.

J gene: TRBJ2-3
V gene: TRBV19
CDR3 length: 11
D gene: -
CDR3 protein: ASSARGTDTQY

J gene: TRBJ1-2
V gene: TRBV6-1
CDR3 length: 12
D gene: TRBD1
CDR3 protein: ASSEGTGIYGYT

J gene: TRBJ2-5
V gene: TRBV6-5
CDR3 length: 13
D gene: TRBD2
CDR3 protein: ASSRIAGGPGTQY

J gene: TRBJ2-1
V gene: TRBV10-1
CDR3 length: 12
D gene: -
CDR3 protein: ASSEPGTFNEQF

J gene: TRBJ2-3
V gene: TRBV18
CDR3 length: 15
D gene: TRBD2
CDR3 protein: ASSPISRGGLIVTQY

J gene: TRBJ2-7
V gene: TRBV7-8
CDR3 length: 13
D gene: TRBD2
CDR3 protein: ASSSKLAGDHEQY

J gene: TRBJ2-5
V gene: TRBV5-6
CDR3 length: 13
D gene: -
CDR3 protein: ASSLWRVAGETQY

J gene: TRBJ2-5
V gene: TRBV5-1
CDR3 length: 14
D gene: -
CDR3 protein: ASSLAPWPKQETQY

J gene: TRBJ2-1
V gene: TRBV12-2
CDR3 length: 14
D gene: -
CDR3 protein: ASRLGGLPAYNEQF

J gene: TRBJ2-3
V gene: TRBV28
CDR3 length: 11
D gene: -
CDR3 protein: ASRTTGWDTQY

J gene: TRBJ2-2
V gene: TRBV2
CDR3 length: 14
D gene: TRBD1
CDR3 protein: ASSEVPGGNTGELF

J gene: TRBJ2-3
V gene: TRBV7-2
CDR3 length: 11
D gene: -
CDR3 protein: ASSSFPTDTQY

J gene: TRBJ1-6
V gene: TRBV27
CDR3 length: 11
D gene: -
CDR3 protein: ASSRVWDSPLH

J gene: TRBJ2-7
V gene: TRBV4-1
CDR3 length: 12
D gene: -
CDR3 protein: ASSQDRRAGEQY

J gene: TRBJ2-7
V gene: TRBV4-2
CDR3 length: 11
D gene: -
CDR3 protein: ASSPASAYEQY

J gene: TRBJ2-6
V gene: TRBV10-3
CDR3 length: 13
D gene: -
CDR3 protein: AISDVYSGANVLT

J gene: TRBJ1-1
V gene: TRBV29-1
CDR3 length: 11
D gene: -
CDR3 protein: SVEDPGVGKAF

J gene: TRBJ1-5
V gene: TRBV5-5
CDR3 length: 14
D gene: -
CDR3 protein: ASSSGTWGSNQPQH

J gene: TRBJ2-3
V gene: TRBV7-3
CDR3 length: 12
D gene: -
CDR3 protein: ASTNGGTTDTQY

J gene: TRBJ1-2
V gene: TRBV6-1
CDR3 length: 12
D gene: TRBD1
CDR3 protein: ASSEGDRGSGYT

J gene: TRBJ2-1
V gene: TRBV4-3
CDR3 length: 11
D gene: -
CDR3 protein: ASSQDRGGGQF

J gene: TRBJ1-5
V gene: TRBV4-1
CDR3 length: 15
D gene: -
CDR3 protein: ASSQDQDTPVGQPQH

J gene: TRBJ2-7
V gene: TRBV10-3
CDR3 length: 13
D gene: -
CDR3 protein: AISESAGNSYEQY

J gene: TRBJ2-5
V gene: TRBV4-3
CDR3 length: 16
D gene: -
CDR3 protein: ASSQDAPTWGGHETQY